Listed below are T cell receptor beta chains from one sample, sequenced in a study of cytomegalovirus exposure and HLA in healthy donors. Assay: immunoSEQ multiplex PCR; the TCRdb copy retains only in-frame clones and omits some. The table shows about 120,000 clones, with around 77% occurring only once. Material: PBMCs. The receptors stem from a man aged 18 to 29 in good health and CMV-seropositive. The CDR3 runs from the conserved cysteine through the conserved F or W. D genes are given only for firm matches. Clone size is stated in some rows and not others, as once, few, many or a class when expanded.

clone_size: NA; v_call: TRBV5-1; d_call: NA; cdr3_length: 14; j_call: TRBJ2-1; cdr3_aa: CASSLGTAYNEQFF; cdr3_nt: TGCGCCAGCAGCTTGGGGACAGCCTACAATGAGCAGTTCTTC
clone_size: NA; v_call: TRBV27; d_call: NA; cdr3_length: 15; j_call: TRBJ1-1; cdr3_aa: CASSEPGLKNTEAFF; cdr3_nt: TGTGCCAGCAGCGAACCGGGACTGAAGAACACTGAAGCTTTCTTT
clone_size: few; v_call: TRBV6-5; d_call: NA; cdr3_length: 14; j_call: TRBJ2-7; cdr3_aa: CASTLGAGPYEQYF; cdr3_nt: TGTGCCAGCACCCTCGGTGCGGGGCCCTACGAGCAGTACTTC
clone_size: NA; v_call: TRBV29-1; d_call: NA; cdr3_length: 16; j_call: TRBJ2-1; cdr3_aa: CSVRASGASSYNEQFF; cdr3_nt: TGCAGCGTTAGGGCCAGTGGGGCTAGCTCCTACAATGAGCAGTTCTTC
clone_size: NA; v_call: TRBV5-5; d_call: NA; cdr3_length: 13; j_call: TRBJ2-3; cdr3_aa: CASSLGPGDTQYF; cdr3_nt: TGTGCCAGCAGCTTGGGGCCGGGAGATACGCAGTATTTT
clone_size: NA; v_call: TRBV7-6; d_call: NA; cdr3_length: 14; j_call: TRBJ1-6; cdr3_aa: CASSLESHRSPLHF; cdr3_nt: TGTGCCAGCAGCTTGGAGTCGCATAGGTCACCCCTCCACTTT
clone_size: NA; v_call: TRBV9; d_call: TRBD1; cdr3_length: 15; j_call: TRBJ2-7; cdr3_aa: CASSPGTGLSYEQYF; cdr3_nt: TGTGCCAGCAGCCCGGGGACAGGGTTGTCTTACGAGCAGTACTTC
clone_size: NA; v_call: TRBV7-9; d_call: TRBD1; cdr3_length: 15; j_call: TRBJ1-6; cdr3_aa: CASSRGTGDNSPLHF; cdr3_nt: TGTGCCAGCAGCCGGGGGACAGGGGACAATTCACCCCTCCACTTT
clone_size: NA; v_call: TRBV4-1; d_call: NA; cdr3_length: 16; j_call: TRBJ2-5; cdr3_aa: CASSQDGRKYQETQYF; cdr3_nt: TGCGCCAGCAGCCAAGATGGCAGAAAGTACCAAGAGACCCAGTACTTC
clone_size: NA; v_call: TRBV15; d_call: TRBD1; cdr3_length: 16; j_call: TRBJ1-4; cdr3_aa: CATSRDRMTTNEKLFF; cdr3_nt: TGTGCCACCAGCAGGGACAGGATGACAACTAATGAAAAACTGTTTTTT
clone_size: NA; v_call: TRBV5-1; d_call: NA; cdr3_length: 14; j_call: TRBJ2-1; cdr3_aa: CASSFYGGGSEQFF; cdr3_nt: TGCGCCAGCAGCTTTTACGGCGGGGGCTCAGAGCAGTTCTTC
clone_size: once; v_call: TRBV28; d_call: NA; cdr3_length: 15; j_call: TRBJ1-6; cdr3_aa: CASCPYSQLNSPLHF; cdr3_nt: TGTGCCAGTTGCCCTTACAGCCAGCTAAATTCACCCCTCCACTTT
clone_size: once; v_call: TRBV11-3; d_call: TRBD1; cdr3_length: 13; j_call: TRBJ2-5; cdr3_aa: CASSPGGTETQYF; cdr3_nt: TGTGCCAGCAGCCCAGGGGGCACAGAGACCCAGTACTTC
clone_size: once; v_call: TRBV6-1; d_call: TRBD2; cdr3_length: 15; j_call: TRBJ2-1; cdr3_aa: CASSELAGSYNEQFF; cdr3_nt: TGTGCCAGCAGTGAATTAGCGGGGTCCTACAATGAGCAGTTCTTC
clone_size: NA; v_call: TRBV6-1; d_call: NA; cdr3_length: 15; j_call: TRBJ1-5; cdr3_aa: CASSEAGGSNQPQHF; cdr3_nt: TGTGCCAGCAGTGAAGCAGGGGGATCCAATCAGCCCCAGCATTTT
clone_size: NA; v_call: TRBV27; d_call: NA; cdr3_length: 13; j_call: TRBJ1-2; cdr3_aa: CASSREVGYGYTF; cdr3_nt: TGTGCCAGCAGCAGGGAAGTAGGATATGGCTACACCTTC
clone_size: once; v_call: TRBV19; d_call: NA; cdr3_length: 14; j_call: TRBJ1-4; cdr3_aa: CASRVDNGNEKLFF; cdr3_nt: TGTGCCTCAAGAGTCGACAACGGAAATGAAAAACTGTTTTTT
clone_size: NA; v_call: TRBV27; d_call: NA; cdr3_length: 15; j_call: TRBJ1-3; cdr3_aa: CASSFKKSSGNTIYF; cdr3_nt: TGTGCCAGCAGTTTTAAGAAGAGCTCTGGAAACACCATATATTTT
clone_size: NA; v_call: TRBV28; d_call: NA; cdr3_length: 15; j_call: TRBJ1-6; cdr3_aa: CASSFRQTYNSPLHF; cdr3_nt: TGTGCCAGCAGCTTTAGACAGACCTATAATTCACCCCTCCACTTT
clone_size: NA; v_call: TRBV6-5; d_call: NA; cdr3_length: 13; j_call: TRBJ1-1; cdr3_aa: CASFGQMNTEAFF; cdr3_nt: TGTGCCAGCTTTGGGCAAATGAACACTGAAGCTTTCTTT
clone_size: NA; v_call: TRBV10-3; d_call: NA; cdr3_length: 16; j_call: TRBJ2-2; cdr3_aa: CAISAPSGTNTGELFF; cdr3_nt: TGTGCCATCAGTGCGCCCAGCGGCACGAACACCGGGGAGCTGTTTTTT
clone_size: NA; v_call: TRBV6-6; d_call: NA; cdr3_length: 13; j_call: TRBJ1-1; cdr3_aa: CASSYRRAAGAFF; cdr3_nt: TGTGCCAGCAGTTACCGGCGGGCGGCCGGAGCTTTCTTT
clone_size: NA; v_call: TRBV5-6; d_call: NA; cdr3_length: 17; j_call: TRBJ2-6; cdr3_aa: CASSLGFLFSGANGLTF; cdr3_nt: TGTGCCAGCAGCTTGGGGTTCCTATTCTCTGGGGCCAACGGCCTGACTTTC
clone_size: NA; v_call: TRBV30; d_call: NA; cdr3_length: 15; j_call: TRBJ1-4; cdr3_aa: CAWSLEGATNEKLFF; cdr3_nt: TGTGCCTGGAGTCTCGAGGGTGCAACTAATGAAAAACTGTTTTTT
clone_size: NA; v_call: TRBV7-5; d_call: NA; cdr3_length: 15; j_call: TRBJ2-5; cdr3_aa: CVRSLCYPRGETQYF; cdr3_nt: TGTGTCAGAAGCTTATGTTACCCTAGGGGGGAGACCCAGTACTTC
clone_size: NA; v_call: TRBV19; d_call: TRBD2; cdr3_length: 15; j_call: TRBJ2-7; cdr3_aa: CASSIGGGRSYEQYF; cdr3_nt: TGTGCCAGTAGTATCGGCGGGGGACGCTCCTACGAGCAGTACTTC
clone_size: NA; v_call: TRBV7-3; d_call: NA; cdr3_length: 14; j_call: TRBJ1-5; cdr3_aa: CASSKGVVNQPQHF; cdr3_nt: TGTGCCAGCAGCAAAGGGGTTGTCAATCAGCCCCAGCATTTT
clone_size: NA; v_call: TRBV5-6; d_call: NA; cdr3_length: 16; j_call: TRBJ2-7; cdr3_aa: CASSLSRGMVSYEQYF; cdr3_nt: TGTGCCAGCAGCCTCTCGAGGGGGATGGTATCCTACGAGCAGTACTTC
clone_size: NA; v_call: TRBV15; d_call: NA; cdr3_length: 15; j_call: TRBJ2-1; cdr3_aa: CATGRERSSYNEQFF; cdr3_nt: TGTGCCACCGGCCGGGAGCGGAGCTCCTACAATGAGCAGTTCTTC
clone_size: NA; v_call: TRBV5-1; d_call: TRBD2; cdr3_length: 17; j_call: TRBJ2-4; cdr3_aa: CASSLLAGGMNKNIQYF; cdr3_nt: TGCGCCAGCAGCTTACTAGCGGGAGGGATGAACAAAAACATTCAGTACTTC
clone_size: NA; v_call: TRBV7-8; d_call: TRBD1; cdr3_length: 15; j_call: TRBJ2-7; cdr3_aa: CASSPWTGDFGEQYF; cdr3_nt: TGTGCCAGCAGCCCTTGGACAGGGGATTTCGGTGAGCAGTACTTC